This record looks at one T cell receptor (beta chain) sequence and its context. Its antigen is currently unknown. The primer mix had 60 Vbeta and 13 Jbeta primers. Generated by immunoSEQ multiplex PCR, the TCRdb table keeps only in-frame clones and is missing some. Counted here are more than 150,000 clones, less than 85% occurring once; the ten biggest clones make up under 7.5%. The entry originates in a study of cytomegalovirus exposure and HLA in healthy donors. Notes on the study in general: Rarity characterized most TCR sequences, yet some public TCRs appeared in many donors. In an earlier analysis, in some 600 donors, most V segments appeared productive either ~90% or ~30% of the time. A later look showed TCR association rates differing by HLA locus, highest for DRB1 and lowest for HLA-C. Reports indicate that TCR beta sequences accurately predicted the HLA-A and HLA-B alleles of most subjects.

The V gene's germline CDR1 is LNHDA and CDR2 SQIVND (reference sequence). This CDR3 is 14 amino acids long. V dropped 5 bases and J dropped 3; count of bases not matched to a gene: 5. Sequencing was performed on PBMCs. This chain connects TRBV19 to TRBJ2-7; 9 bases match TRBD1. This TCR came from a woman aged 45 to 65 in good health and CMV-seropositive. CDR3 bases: TGTGCCAGTAGTGCCGGGACAGGGTTCTACGAGCAGTACTTC. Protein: CASSAGTGFYEQYF.